The entry that follows covers one T cell receptor beta chain sequence. The PCR used 60 Vbeta and 13 Jbeta primers. The table came from immunoSEQ multiplex PCR; TCRdb's copy has only in-frame clones and leaves some out. The table records about 130,000 clones, roughly four fifths of them present only once. These data come from a study of cytomegalovirus exposure and HLA in healthy donors. Germline V lookup: CDR1 SGHRS, CDR2 YFSETQ. V shed 4 bases and J shed 6 bases, with 14 bases lying between them. The CDR3 is made up of 13 amino acids. The receptor was isolated from a boy younger than 18 in good health and CMV-seronegative. The sequencing sample was made of PBMCs. The gene calls are TRBV5-1 and TRBJ2-7; weak D call: TRBD2 (6 bases). The CDR3 sequence: CASSLEGRGEQYF. The CDR3 DNA is TGCGCCAGCAGCCTGGAGGGCCGGGGCGAGCAGTACTTC.